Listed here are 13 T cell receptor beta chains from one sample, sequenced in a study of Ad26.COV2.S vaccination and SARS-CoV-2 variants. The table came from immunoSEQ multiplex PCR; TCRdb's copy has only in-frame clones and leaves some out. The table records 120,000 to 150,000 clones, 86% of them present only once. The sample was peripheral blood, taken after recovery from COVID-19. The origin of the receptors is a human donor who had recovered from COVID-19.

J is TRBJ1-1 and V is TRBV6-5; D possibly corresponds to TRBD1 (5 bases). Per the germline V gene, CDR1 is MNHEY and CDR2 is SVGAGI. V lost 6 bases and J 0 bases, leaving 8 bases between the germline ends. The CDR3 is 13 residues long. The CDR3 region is CASRTDMNTEAFF. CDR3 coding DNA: TGTGCCAGCAGGACAGACATGAACACTGAAGCTTTCTTT.

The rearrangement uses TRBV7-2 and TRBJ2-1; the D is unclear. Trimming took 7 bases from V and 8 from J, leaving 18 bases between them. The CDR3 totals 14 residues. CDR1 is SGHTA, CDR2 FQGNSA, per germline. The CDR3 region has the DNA TGTGCCAGCACTCTCCGGCGATTCGTCGATGAGCAGTTCTTC. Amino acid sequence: CASTLRRFVDEQFF.

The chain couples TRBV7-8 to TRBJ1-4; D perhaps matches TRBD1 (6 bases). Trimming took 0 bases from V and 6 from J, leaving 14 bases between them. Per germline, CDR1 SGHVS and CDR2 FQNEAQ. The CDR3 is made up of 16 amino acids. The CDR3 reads CASSLATGQFYEKLFF. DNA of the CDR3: TGTGCCAGCAGCTTAGCGACGGGACAATTCTATGAAAAACTGTTTTTT.

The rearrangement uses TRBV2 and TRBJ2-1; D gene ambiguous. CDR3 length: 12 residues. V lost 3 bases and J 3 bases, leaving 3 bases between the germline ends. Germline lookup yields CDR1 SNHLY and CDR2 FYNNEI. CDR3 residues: CASSDYYNEQFF. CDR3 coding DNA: TGTGCCAGCAGTGACTACTACAATGAGCAGTTCTTC.

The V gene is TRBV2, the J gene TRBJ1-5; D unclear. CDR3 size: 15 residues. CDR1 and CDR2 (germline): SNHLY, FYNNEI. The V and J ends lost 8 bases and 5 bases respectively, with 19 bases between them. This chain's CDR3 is CASRYLAVADQPQHF. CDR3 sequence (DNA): TGTGCCAGCCGATACCTCGCGGTAGCGGATCAGCCCCAGCATTTT.

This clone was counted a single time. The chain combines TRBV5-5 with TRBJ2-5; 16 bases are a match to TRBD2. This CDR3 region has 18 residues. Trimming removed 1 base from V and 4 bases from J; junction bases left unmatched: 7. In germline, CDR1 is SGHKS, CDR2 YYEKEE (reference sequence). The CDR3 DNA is TGTGCCAGCAGCTTGCGATTGGGACTAGCGGGGGGGCCAGAGACCCAGTACTTC. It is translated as CASSLRLGLAGGPETQYF. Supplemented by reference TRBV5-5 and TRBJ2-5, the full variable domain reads DAGVTQSPTHLIKTRGQQVTLRCSPISGHKSVSWYQQVLGQGPQFIFQYYEKEERGRGNFPDRFSARQFPNYSSELNVNALLLGDSALYLCASSLRLGLAGGPETQYFGPGTRLLVL.

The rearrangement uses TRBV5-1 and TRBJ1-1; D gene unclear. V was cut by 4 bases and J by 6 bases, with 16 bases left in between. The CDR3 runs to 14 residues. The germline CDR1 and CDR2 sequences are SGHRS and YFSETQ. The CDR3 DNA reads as TGCGCCAGCAGCCTGGGCCTCGAAGTCCCTGAAGCTTTCTTT. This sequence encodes CASSLGLEVPEAFF.

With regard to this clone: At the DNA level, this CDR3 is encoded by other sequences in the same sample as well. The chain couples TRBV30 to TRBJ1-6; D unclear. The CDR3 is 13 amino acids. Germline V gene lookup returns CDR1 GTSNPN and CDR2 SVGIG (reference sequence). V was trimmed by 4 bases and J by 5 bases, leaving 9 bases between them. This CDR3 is CAWMRADNSPLHF. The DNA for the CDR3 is TGTGCCTGGATGCGGGCAGATAATTCACCCCTCCACTTT.

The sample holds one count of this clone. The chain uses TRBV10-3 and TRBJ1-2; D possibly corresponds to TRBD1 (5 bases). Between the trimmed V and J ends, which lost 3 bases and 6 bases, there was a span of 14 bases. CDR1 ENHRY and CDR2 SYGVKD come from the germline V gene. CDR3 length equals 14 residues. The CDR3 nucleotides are TGTGCCATCAGTGACCCGGGTCGAGGGGATGGCTACACCTTC. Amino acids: CAISDPGRGDGYTF.

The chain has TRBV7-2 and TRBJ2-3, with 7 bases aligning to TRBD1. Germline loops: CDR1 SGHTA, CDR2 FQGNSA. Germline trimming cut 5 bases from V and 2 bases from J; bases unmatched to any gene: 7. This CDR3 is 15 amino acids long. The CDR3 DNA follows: TGTGCCAGCAGCCCACGGACAGGCCACACAGATACGCAGTATTTT. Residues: CASSPRTGHTDTQYF.

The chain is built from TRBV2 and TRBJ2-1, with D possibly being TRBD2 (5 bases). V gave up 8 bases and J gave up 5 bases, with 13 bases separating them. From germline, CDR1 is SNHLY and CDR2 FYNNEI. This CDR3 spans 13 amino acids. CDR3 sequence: CASFTGSDNEQFF. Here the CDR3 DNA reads TGTGCCAGCTTTACGGGGTCGGACAATGAGCAGTTCTTC.

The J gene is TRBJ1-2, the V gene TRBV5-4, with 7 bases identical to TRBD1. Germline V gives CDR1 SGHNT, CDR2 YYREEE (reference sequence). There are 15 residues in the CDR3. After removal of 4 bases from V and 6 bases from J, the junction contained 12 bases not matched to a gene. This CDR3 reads CASSDIDREWNGYTF. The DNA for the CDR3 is TGTGCCAGCAGCGACATAGACAGGGAGTGGAATGGCTACACCTTC.

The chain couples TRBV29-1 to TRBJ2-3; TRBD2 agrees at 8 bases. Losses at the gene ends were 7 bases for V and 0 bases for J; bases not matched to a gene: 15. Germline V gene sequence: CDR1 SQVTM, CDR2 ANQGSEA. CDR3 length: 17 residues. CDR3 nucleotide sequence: TGCAGCGCGAAGATAGCGGGGCCCAGCTTTAGCACAGATACGCAGTATTTT. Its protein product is CSAKIAGPSFSTDTQYF.